The T cell receptor (beta chain) under discussion was sequenced for a study of blood T cell repertoires in COVID-19 (TCRdb year 2020). Looking at the study overall: Collaborator samples came from the United States, Italy and Spain and covered acute and convalescent phases of COVID-19. The repertoires were released in a freely available public database intended as a resource for research on the immune response to SARS-CoV-2. Samples were obtained from the ongoing ImmuneRACE study (first 160 participants) and from about 1,300 subjects provided by 6 global collaborators. Subjects who had been exposed to COVID-19, were actively infected with it, or had recovered from it provided the deeply sampled blood TCRbeta repertoires that made up the dataset. Sample metadata almost always included a de-identified subject ID, COVID-19 status, age in years and sex. Where HLA class I and class II types were available, the types were taken from metadata supplied by the sample provider, not from assay-based typing. The material from the prospective study consisted of cDNA or gDNA derived from T cells, B-cell-depleted T cells, or PBMCs.

Regarding this clone: This receptor's antigen is unknown. It has no much larger one-base neighbor in the sample; base qualities were not kept.

The germline ends are 15 bases apart after V is trimmed by 4 bases and J by 1 base. From its cysteine to its phenylalanine, the CDR3 spans 15 amino acids. Only CDR3 DNA is held: 45 bases, read in frame from base 1. Taken from the germline V gene, the CDR1 and CDR2 loops are SGHDT and YYEEEE. Results the study describes overall, beyond this receptor: How much clinical and demographic metadata was included differed by source and by participant, and the metadata was provided uncurated.

TCRbeta CDR3 regions were amplified from genomic DNA by means of the immunoSEQ Assay, a bias-controlled multiplex PCR. Regarding the original processing steps: The number of nucleated cells in each sample was estimated from the amplification of reference gene primers within the assay. To quantify the absolute abundance of each unique TCRbeta CDR3 rearrangement, sequence reads were collapsed and filtered. For each sample, productive Simpson clonality was calculated as the square root of Simpson's diversity index across productive rearrangements. Imported from immuneACCESS, the table was reduced by TCRdb to in-frame sequences with V and J called. These copies leave out some clones; in studies compared against another copy, an unresolved V gene accounts for under half, and the cause of the remainder is not known. V, J and clone size are those of that table, while D and trimming were read from the DNA. Recorded for this sample are 120,000 or so clones; about 92% of them occurred a single time. Of the sample, 4.6% falls within the top ten clones.

At one collaborating source in Seattle, patients were enrolled during active infection and were followed longitudinally through the course of disease. Whole blood was collected in K2EDTA tubes by collaborating institutions according to the institutions' own protocols. For TCRbeta analysis, collaborators shipped samples as frozen whole blood, isolated PBMCs, or DNA extracted from either of those sample types. Sequenced material: peripheral blood. The TCR originated in a man aged 60 to 75 with COVID-19, enrolled during active disease. The sequence joins TRBV5-6 to TRBJ2-7; the D gene cannot be named for sure. The base sequence is TGTGCCAGCAGCGCAACACCGAGGAGATCCTACGAGCAGTACTTC. Its protein reads: CASSATPRRSYEQYF.